This is a list of T cell receptor beta chains from one sample in a study of technical replicates of blood from a handful of donors. Generated by immunoSEQ multiplex PCR, the TCRdb table keeps only in-frame clones and is missing some. Of roughly 14,000 clones listed, about nine tenths were seen once; the top ten hold 9.5% to 15%. The sample consisted of PBMCs. Every receptor here comes from a human donor in good health. Both conserved end residues are part of each CDR3. A D gene is named only where the DNA matches it firmly.

d_gene: NA
j_gene: TRBJ2-1
v_gene: TRBV2
CDR3aa: CASSAGLPSYNEQFF

d_gene: NA
j_gene: TRBJ2-3
v_gene: TRBV2
CDR3aa: CASSVPKGGVTDTQYF

d_gene: NA
j_gene: TRBJ2-7
v_gene: TRBV18
CDR3aa: CASSPPGEQYF

d_gene: TRBD2
j_gene: TRBJ2-7
v_gene: TRBV29-1
CDR3aa: CSVGGLAGVEQYF

d_gene: TRBD2
j_gene: TRBJ2-2
v_gene: TRBV9
CDR3aa: CASSDRYGLAGHTGELFF

d_gene: NA
j_gene: TRBJ2-2
v_gene: TRBV5-1
CDR3aa: CASSLRENTGELFF

d_gene: NA
j_gene: TRBJ2-7
v_gene: TRBV29-1
CDR3aa: CSVGQSGSYEQYF

d_gene: NA
j_gene: TRBJ2-2
v_gene: TRBV7-9
CDR3aa: CASSLLEAGELFF

d_gene: NA
j_gene: TRBJ1-1
v_gene: TRBV27
CDR3aa: CASSLNVITEAFF

d_gene: TRBD2
j_gene: TRBJ2-3
v_gene: TRBV6-1
CDR3aa: CASSERLAGSTDTQYF

d_gene: NA
j_gene: TRBJ2-2
v_gene: TRBV6-5
CDR3aa: CASTTGQTGELFF

d_gene: NA
j_gene: TRBJ2-5
v_gene: TRBV6-1
CDR3aa: CASRSSKETQYF

d_gene: NA
j_gene: TRBJ1-1
v_gene: TRBV18
CDR3aa: CASSLSGGPEAFF

d_gene: NA
j_gene: TRBJ2-7
v_gene: TRBV6-6
CDR3aa: CASRGEDYEQYF

d_gene: TRBD2
j_gene: TRBJ2-3
v_gene: TRBV7-7
CDR3aa: CASSLGSGRGVDTQYF

d_gene: TRBD2
j_gene: TRBJ2-3
v_gene: TRBV10-3
CDR3aa: CAISFSGVTDTQYF

d_gene: TRBD2
j_gene: TRBJ2-4
v_gene: TRBV19
CDR3aa: CASSIESGRRADIQYF

d_gene: NA
j_gene: TRBJ1-2
v_gene: TRBV27
CDR3aa: CASSPLGSIDGYTF

d_gene: TRBD1
j_gene: TRBJ1-1
v_gene: TRBV28
CDR3aa: CASSSGQGSTEAFF

d_gene: TRBD2
j_gene: TRBJ2-5
v_gene: TRBV19
CDR3aa: CASTDSGRRGETQYF

d_gene: NA
j_gene: TRBJ1-5
v_gene: TRBV27
CDR3aa: CASSLLGGAGNQPQHF

d_gene: TRBD1
j_gene: TRBJ2-1
v_gene: TRBV19
CDR3aa: CASSTKTGVVGEQFF

d_gene: NA
j_gene: TRBJ1-2
v_gene: TRBV19
CDR3aa: CASSFSRTLIEGYTF

d_gene: TRBD2
j_gene: TRBJ2-7
v_gene: TRBV2
CDR3aa: CASSEAERGRAYEQYF

d_gene: NA
j_gene: TRBJ2-7
v_gene: TRBV5-1
CDR3aa: CASSRTGIFSSYEQYF

d_gene: TRBD1
j_gene: TRBJ1-2
v_gene: TRBV19
CDR3aa: CASSFQTGADGYTF

d_gene: TRBD2
j_gene: TRBJ2-1
v_gene: TRBV5-1
CDR3aa: CASSTSGTSGGPQFF

d_gene: TRBD2
j_gene: TRBJ2-1
v_gene: TRBV7-6
CDR3aa: CASREEASGRATYNEQFF

d_gene: TRBD2
j_gene: TRBJ2-7
v_gene: TRBV27
CDR3aa: CASSLGLAGTYEQYF

d_gene: NA
j_gene: TRBJ1-1
v_gene: TRBV6-6
CDR3aa: CASSPGNTEAFF

d_gene: NA
j_gene: TRBJ2-4
v_gene: TRBV2
CDR3aa: CATEQDPRSKNIQYF

d_gene: TRBD2
j_gene: TRBJ2-3
v_gene: TRBV7-3
CDR3aa: CASRRLAGGPDTQYF

d_gene: NA
j_gene: TRBJ2-1
v_gene: TRBV6-5
CDR3aa: CASSKTSPSEQFF

d_gene: NA
j_gene: TRBJ2-7
v_gene: TRBV7-8
CDR3aa: CASSFEGGDEQYF

d_gene: NA
j_gene: TRBJ1-1
v_gene: TRBV5-1
CDR3aa: CASSLARGLNTEAFF

d_gene: NA
j_gene: TRBJ1-2
v_gene: TRBV7-6
CDR3aa: CASSLVLGGGNGYTF

d_gene: NA
j_gene: TRBJ1-1
v_gene: TRBV7-2
CDR3aa: CASTIDVGHTEAFF

d_gene: NA
j_gene: TRBJ1-3
v_gene: TRBV23-1
CDR3aa: CASSQSNERQQGNTIYF

d_gene: TRBD1
j_gene: TRBJ2-7
v_gene: TRBV25-1
CDR3aa: CASSEQPGGSSYEQYF

d_gene: NA
j_gene: TRBJ2-1
v_gene: TRBV9
CDR3aa: CASSVGSSSYNEQFF

d_gene: NA
j_gene: TRBJ1-2
v_gene: TRBV6-6
CDR3aa: CASSYGTGEHYGYTF

d_gene: NA
j_gene: TRBJ2-1
v_gene: TRBV5-1
CDR3aa: CASSLPFREIFDEQFF

d_gene: TRBD1
j_gene: TRBJ1-2
v_gene: TRBV9
CDR3aa: CASSKEARTGLGNGYTF

d_gene: NA
j_gene: TRBJ2-7
v_gene: TRBV20-1
CDR3aa: CSARDNYEQYF

d_gene: TRBD2
j_gene: TRBJ2-1
v_gene: TRBV6-5
CDR3aa: CAGTSEFF

d_gene: TRBD1
j_gene: TRBJ1-2
v_gene: TRBV28
CDR3aa: CASSLPTGGKDYGYTF

d_gene: TRBD1
j_gene: TRBJ2-1
v_gene: TRBV7-3
CDR3aa: CASSLTTLDRDYNEQFF

d_gene: NA
j_gene: TRBJ1-2
v_gene: TRBV12-5
CDR3aa: CARTGTFYGYTF

d_gene: NA
j_gene: TRBJ1-2
v_gene: TRBV5-1
CDR3aa: CASSLDPGWNGYTF

d_gene: NA
j_gene: TRBJ2-7
v_gene: TRBV10-3
CDR3aa: CAPTPGRLSSYEQYF

d_gene: TRBD1
j_gene: TRBJ2-3
v_gene: TRBV5-1
CDR3aa: CASSLTGTGYTDTQYF

d_gene: NA
j_gene: TRBJ1-1
v_gene: TRBV10-1
CDR3aa: CASSGQLNTEAFF

d_gene: TRBD1
j_gene: TRBJ2-1
v_gene: TRBV5-1
CDR3aa: CASTAQGADNEQFF

d_gene: NA
j_gene: TRBJ2-2
v_gene: TRBV5-1
CDR3aa: CASSLGLTNTGELFF

d_gene: NA
j_gene: TRBJ2-2
v_gene: TRBV2
CDR3aa: CASKERPNTGELFF

d_gene: NA
j_gene: TRBJ1-4
v_gene: TRBV16
CDR3aa: CASRQDTDNEKLFF

d_gene: TRBD1
j_gene: TRBJ1-1
v_gene: TRBV6-6
CDR3aa: CASSTDTGGTEAFF

d_gene: NA
j_gene: TRBJ1-5
v_gene: TRBV18
CDR3aa: CASSPGGRNQPQHF

d_gene: NA
j_gene: TRBJ2-1
v_gene: TRBV6-6
CDR3aa: CASSYNNNEQFF

d_gene: NA
j_gene: TRBJ1-2
v_gene: TRBV19
CDR3aa: CASSIQPPGLGDGYTF